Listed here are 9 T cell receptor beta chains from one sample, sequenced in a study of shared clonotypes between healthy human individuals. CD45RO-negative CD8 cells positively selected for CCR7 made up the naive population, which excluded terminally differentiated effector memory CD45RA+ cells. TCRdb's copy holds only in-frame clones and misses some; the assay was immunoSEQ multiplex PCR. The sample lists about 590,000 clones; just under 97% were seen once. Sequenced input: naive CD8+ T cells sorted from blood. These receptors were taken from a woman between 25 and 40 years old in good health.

CDR3 region: CASSIVGRGGSEKLFF. For the CDR3, the DNA is TGTGCCAGTAGTATAGTCGGACGGGGAGGCAGTGAAAAACTGTTTTTT. The chain is built from TRBV19 and TRBJ1-4; no definite D call. Trimming pared 1 base from V and 7 bases from J, leaving 16 bases between. This CDR3 region has 16 residues. Per germline, CDR1 LNHDA and CDR2 SQIVND (reference sequence). Drawing the rest from reference TRBV19 and TRBJ1-4, the complete variable domain is DGGITQSPKYLFRKEGQNVTLSCEQNLNHDAMYWYRQDPGQGLRLIYYSQIVNDFQKGDIAEGYSVSREKKESFPLTVTSAQKNPTAFYLCASSIVGRGGSEKLFFGSGTQLSVL.

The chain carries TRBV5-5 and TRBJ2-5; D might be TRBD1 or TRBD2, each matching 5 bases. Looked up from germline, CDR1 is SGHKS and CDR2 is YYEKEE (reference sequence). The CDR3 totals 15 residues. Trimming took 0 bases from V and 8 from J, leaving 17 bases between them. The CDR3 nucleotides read TGTGCCAGCAGCTTGGGGGCTGGGGACGAGAGAACCCAGTACTTC. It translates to CASSLGAGDERTQYF.

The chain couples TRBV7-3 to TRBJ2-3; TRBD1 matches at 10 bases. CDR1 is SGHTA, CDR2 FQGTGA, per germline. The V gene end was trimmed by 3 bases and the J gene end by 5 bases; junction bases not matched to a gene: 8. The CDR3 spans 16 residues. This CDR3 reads CASSLAGTGVIDTQYF. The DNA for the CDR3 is TGTGCCAGCAGCTTGGCCGGGACAGGGGTCATAGATACGCAGTATTTT. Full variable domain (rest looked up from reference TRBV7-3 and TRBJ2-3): GAGVSQTPSNKVTEKGKYVELRCDPISGHTALYWYRQSLGQGPEFLIYFQGTGAADDSGLPNDRFFAVRPEGSVSTLKIQRTERGDSAVYLCASSLAGTGVIDTQYFGPGTRLTVL.

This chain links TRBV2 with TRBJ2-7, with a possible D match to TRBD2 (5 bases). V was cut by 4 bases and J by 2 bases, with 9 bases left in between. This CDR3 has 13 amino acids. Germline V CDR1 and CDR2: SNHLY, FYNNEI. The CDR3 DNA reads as TGTGCCAGCAGTGGTACTAGGACCTACGAGCAGTACTTC. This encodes CASSGTRTYEQYF.

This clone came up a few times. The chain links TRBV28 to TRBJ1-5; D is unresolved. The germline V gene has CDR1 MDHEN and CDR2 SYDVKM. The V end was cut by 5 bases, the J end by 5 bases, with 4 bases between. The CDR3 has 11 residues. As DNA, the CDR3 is TGTGCCAGCAGTCTTCATCAGCCCCAGCATTTT. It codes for CASSLHQPQHF.

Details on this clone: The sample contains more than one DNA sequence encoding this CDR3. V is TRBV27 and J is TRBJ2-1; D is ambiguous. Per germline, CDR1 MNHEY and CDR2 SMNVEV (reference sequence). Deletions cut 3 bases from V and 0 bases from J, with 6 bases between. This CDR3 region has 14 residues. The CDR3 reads CASSLLSSYNEQFF. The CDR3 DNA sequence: TGTGCCAGCAGTTTGTTGAGCTCCTACAATGAGCAGTTCTTC.

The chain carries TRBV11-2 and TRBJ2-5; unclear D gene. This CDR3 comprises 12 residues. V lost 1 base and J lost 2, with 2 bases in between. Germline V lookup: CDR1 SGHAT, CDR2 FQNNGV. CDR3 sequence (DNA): TGTGCCAGCAGCTTAGGTCAAGAGACCCAGTACTTC. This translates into CASSLGQETQYF.

Here the CDR3 reads CASSFGDSGNTIYF. CDR3 bases: TGTGCCAGCAGCTTTGGAGACTCTGGAAACACCATATATTTT. This chain uses TRBV7-2 with TRBJ1-3; D uncertain. Trimming stripped 3 bases from V and 0 bases from J, with 6 bases between. Germline CDR1 SGHTA, CDR2 FQGNSA. The length of the CDR3 is 14 residues.

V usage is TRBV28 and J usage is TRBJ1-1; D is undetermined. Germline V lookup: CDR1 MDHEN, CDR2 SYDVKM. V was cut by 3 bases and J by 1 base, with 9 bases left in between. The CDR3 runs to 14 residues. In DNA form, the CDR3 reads TGTGCCAGCAGTTTCGGCAATCGGAACACTGAAGCTTTCTTT. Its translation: CASSFGNRNTEAFF.